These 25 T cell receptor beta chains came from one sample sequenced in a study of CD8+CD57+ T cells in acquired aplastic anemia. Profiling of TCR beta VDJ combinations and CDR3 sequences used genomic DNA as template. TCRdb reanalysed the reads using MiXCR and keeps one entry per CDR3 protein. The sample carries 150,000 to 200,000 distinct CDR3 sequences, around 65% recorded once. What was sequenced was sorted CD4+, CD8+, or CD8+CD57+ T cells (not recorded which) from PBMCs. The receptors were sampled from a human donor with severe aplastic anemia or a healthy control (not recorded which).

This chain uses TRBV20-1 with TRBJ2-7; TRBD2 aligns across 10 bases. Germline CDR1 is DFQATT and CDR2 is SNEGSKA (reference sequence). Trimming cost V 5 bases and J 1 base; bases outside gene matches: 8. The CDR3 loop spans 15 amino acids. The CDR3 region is CSARSGGADSYEQYF. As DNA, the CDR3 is TGCAGTGCTCGAAGCGGGGGGGCTGATTCCTACGAGCAGTACTTC.

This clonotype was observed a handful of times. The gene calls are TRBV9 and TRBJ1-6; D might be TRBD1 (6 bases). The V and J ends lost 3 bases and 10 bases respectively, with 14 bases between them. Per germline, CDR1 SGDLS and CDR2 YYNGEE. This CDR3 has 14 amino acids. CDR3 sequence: CASSEGTTGSPLHF. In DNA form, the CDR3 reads TGTGCCAGCAGCGAAGGGACAACGGGATCACCCCTCCACTTT. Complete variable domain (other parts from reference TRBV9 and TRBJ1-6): DSGVTQTPKHLITATGQRVTLRCSPRSGDLSVYWYQQSLDQGLQFLIQYYNGEERAKGNILERFSAQQFPDLHSELNLSSLELGDSALYFCASSEGTTGSPLHFGNGTRLTVT.

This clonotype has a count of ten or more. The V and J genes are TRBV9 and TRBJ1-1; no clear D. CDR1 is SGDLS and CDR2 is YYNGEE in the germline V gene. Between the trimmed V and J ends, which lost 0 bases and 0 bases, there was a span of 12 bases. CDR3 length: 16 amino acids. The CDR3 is CASSVEPDIVNTEAFF. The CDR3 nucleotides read TGTGCCAGCAGCGTAGAGCCGGATATTGTGAACACTGAAGCTTTCTTT.

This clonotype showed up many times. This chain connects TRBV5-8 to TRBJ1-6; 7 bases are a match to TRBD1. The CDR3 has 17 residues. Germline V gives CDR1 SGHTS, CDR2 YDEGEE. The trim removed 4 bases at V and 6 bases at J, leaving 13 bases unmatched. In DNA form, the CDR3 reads TGTGCCAGCAGCCTGGAGGGGTCGGGACAGCTTAATTCACCCCTCCACTTT. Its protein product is CASSLEGSGQLNSPLHF.

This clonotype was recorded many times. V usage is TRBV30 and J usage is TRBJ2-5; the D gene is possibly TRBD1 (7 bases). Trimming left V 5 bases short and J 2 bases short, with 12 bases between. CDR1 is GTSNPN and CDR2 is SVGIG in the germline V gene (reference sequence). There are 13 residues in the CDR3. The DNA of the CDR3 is TGTGCCTGGGCGGGACAGCCACAAGAGACCCAGTACTTC. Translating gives CAWAGQPQETQYF.

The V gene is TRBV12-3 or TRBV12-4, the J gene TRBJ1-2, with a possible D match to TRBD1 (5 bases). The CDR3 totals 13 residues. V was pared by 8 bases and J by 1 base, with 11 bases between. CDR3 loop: CASGARINYGYTF. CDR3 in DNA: TGTGCCAGCGGGGCGAGGATTAACTATGGCTACACCTTC.

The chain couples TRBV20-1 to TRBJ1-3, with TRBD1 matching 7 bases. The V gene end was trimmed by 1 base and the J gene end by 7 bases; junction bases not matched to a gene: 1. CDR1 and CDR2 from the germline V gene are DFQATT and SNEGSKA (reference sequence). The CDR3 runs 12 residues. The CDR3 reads CSARVQGNTIYF. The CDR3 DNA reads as TGCAGTGCTAGAGTACAGGGGAACACCATATATTTT.

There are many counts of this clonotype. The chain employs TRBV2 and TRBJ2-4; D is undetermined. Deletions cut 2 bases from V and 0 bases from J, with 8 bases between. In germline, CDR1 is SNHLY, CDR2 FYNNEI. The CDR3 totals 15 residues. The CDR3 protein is CASSEPWLAKNIQYF. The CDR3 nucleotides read TGTGCCAGCAGTGAACCTTGGTTAGCCAAAAACATTCAGTACTTC.

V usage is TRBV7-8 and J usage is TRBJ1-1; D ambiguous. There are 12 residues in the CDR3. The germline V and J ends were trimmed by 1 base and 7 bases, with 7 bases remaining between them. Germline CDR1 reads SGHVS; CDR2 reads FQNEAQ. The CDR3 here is CASSLVLLEAFF. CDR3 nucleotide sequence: TGTGCCAGCAGCTTAGTCCTACTTGAAGCTTTCTTT.

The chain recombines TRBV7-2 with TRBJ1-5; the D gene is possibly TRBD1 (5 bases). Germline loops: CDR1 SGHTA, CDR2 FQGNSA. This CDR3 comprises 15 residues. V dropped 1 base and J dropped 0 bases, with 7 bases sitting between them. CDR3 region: CASSLGDYSNQPQHF. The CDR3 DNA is TGTGCCAGCAGCTTAGGGGACTATAGCAATCAGCCCCAGCATTTT.

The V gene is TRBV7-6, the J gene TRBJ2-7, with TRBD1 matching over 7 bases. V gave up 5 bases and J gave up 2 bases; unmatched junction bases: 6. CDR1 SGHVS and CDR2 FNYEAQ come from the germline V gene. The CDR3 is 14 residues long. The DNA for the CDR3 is TGTGCCAGCAGCCAGGGACAGAGAGCCTACGAGCAGTACTTC. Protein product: CASSQGQRAYEQYF.

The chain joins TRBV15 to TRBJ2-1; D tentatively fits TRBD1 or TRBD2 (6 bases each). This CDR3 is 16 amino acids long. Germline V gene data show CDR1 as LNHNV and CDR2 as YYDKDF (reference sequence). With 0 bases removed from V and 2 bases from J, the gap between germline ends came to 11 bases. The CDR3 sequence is CATSREGGTPYNEQFF. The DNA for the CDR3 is TGTGCCACCAGCAGAGAGGGCGGGACACCCTACAATGAGCAGTTCTTC.

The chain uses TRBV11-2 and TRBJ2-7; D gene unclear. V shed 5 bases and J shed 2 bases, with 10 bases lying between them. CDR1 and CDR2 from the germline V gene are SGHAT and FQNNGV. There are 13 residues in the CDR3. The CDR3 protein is CASSPYGAYEQYF. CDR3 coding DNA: TGTGCCAGCAGCCCCTACGGAGCCTACGAGCAGTACTTC. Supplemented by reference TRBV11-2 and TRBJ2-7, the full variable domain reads EAGVAQSPRYKIIEKRQSVAFWCNPISGHATLYWYQQILGQGPKLLIQFQNNGVVDDSQLPKDRFSAERLKGVDSTLKIQPAKLEDSAVYLCASSPYGAYEQYFGPGTRLTVT.

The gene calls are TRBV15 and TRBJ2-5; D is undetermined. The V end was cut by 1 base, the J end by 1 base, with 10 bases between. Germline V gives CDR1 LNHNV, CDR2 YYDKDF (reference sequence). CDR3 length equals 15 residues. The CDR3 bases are TGTGCCACCAGCAGAGCATGGAGTTCCCAAGAGACCCAGTACTTC. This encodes CATSRAWSSQETQYF.

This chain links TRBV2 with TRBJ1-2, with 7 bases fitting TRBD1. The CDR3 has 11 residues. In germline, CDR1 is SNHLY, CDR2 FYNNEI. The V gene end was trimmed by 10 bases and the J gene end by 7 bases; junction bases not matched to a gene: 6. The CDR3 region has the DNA TGTGCCACCCGACAGGGCGGTGGCTACACCTTC. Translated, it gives CATRQGGGYTF.

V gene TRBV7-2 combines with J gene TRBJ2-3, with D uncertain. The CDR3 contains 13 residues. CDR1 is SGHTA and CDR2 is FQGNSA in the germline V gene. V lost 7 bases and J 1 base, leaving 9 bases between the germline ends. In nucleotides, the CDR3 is TGTGCCAGCACCTCGGTGGGCACAGATACGCAGTATTTT. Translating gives CASTSVGTDTQYF.

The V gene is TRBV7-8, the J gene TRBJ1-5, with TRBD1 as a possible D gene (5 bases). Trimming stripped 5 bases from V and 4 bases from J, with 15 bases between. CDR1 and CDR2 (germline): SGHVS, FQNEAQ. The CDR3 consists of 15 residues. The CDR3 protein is CASSHGTARNQPQHF. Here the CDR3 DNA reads TGTGCCAGCAGCCACGGGACGGCAAGGAATCAGCCCCAGCATTTT.

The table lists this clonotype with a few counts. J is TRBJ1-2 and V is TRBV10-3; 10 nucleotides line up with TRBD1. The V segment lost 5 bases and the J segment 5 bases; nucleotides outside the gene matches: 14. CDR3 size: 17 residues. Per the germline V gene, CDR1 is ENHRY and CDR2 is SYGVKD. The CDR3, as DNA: TGTGCCATCAGTCCCCAGACTCTGACAGGGGGCCTGTATGGCTACACCTTC. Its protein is CAISPQTLTGGLYGYTF.

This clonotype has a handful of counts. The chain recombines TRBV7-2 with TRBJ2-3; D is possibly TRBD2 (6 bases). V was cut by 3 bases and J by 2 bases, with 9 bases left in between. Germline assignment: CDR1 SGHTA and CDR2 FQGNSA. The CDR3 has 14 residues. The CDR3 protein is CASSFSGSTDTQYF. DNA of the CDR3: TGTGCCAGCAGCTTTAGCGGTTCCACAGATACGCAGTATTTT.

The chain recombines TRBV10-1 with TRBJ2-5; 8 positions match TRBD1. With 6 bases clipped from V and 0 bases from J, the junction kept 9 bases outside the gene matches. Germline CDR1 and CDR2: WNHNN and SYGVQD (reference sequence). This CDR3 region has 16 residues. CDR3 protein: CASRTDRARYQETQYF. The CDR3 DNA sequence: TGCGCCAGCAGGACGGACAGGGCCAGGTACCAAGAGACCCAGTACTTC.

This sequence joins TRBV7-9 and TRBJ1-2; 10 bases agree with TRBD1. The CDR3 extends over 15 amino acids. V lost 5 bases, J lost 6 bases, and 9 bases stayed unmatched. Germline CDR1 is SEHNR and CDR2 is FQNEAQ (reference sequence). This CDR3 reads CASSPTTGGANGYTF. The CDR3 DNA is TGTGCCAGCAGCCCAACGACAGGGGGCGCGAATGGCTACACCTTC.

CDR3 DNA: TGTGCCAGCAGCTTTAAGGGGGGGGTGGGCACTGAAGCTTTCTTT. Translation gives CASSFKGGVGTEAFF. The rearrangement links TRBV7-9 to TRBJ1-1; a weak D match, TRBD1 (6 bases). Germline assignment: CDR1 SEHNR and CDR2 FQNEAQ (reference sequence). With 3 bases removed from V and 4 bases from J, the gap between germline ends came to 15 bases. The CDR3 is 15 amino acids.

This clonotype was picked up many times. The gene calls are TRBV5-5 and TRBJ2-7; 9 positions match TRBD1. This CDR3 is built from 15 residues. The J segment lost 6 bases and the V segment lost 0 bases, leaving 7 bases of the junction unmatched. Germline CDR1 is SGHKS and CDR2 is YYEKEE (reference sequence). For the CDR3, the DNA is TGTGCCAGCAGCTTGGAGGTTTACAGGGGGCGCGAGCAGTACTTC. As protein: CASSLEVYRGREQYF.

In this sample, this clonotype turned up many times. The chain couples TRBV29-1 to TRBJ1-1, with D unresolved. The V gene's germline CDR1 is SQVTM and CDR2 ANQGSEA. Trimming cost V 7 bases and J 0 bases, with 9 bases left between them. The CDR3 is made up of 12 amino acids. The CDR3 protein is CSAGRMNTEAFF. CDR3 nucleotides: TGCAGCGCTGGACGAATGAACACTGAAGCTTTCTTT.

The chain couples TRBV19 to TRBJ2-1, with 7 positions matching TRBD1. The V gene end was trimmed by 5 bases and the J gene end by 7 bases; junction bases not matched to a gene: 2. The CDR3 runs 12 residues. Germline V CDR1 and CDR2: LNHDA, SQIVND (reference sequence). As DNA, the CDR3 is TGTGCCAGTAGTCACAGGGGAAATGAGCAGTTCTTC. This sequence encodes CASSHRGNEQFF. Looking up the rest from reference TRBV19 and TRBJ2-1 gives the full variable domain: DGGITQSPKYLFRKEGQNVTLSCEQNLNHDAMYWYRQDPGQGLRLIYYSQIVNDFQKGDIAEGYSVSREKKESFPLTVTSAQKNPTAFYLCASSHRGNEQFFGPGTRLTVL.